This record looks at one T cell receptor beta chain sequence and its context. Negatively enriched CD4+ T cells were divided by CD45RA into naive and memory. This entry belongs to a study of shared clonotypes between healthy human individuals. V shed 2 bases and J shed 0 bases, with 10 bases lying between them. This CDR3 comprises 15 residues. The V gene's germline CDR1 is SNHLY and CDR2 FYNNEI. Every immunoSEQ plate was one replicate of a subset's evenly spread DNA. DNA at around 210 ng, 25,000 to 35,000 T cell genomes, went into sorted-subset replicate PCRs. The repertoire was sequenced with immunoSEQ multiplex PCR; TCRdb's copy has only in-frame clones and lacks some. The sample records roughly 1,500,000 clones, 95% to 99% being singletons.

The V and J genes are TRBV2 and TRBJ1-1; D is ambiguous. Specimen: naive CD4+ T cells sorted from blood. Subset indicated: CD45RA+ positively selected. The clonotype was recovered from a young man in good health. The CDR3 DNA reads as TGTGCCAGCAGTGAAAGTCGAACTGTGAACACTGAAGCTTTCTTT. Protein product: CASSESRTVNTEAFF. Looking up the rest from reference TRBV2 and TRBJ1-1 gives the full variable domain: EPEVTQTPSHQVTQMGQEVILRCVPISNHLYFYWYRQILGQKVEFLVSFYNNEISEKSEIFDDQFSVERPDGSNFTLKIRSTKLEDSAMYFCASSESRTVNTEAFFGQGTRLTVV.